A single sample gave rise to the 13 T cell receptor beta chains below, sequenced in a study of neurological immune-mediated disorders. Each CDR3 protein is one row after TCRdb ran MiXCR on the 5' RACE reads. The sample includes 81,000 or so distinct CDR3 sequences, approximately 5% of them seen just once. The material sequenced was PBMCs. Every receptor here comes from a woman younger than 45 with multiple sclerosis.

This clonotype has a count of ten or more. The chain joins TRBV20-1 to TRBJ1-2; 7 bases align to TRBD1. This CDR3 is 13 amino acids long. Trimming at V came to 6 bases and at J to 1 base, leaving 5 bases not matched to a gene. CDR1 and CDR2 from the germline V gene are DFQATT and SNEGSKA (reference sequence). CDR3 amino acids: CSANRGRNYGYTF. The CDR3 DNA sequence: TGCAGTGCCAACAGGGGTCGTAACTATGGCTACACCTTC.

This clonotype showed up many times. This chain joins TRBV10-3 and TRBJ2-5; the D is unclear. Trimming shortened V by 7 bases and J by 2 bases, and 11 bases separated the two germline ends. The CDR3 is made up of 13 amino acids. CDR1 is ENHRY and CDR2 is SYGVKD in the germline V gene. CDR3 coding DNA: TGTGCCATCACCTCTGACCTTCAAGAGACCCAGTACTTC. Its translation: CAITSDLQETQYF.

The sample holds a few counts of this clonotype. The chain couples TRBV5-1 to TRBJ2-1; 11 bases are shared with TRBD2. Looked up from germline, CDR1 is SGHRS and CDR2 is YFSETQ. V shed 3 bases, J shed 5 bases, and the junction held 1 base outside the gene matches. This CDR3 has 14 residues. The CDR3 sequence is CASSSLAGDNEQFF. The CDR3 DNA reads TGCGCCAGCAGCTCACTAGCGGGAGACAATGAGCAGTTCTTC.

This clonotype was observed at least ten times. This CDR3 reads CASSRRTGYNYGYTF. The CDR3 coding sequence is TGTGCCAGCAGCCGCAGGACAGGGTACAACTATGGCTACACCTTC. V and J are TRBV3-1 and TRBJ1-2, with 8 bases that match TRBD1. This CDR3 region has 15 residues. The germline V gene has CDR1 LGHDT and CDR2 YNNKEL (reference sequence). Germline trimming cut 4 bases from V and 2 bases from J; bases unmatched to any gene: 6.

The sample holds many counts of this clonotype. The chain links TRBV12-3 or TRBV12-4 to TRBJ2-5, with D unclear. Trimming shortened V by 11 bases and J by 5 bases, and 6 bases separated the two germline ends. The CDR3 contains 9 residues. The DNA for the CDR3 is TGTGCCTGTCGGGAGACCCAGTACTTC. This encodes CACRETQYF.

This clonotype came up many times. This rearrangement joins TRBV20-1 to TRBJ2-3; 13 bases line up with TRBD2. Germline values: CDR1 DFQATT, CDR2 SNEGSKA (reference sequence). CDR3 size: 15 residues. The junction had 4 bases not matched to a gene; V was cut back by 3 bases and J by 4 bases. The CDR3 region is CSASHGLAGADTQYF. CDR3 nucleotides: TGCAGTGCTAGTCATGGACTAGCGGGAGCAGATACGCAGTATTTT.

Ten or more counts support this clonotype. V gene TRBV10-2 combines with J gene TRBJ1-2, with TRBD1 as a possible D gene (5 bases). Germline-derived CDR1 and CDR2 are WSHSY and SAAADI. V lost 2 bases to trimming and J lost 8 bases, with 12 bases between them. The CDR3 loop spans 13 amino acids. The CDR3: CASSELGEGGYTF. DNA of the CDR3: TGCGCCAGCAGTGAGCTGGGGGAGGGCGGCTACACCTTC.

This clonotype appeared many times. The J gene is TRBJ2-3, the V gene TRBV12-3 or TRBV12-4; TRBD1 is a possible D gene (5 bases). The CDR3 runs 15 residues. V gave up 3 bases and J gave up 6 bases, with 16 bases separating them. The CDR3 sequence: CASSFVGAGADTQYF. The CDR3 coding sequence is TGTGCCAGCAGTTTTGTAGGGGCAGGCGCGGATACGCAGTATTTT.

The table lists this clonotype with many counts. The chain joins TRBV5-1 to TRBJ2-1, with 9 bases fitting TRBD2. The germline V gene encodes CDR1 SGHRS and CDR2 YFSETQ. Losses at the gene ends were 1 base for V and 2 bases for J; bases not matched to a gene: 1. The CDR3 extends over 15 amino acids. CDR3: CASSLSSGTYNEQFF. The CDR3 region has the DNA TGCGCCAGCAGCTTGTCTAGCGGGACCTACAATGAGCAGTTCTTC.

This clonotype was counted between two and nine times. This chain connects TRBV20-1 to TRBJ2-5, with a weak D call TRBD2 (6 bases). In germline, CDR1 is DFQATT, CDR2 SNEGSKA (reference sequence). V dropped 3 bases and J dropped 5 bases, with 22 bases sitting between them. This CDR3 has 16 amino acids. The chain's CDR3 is CSASRGVWGDGETQYF. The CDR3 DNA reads TGCAGTGCTAGTCGGGGAGTATGGGGGGATGGGGAGACCCAGTACTTC.

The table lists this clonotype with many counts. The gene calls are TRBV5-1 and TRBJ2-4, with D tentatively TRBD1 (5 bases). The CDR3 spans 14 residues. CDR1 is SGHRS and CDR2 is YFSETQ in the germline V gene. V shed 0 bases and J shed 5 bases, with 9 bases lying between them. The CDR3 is CASSLGQPENIQYF. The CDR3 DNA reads TGCGCCAGCAGCTTGGGACAGCCCGAAAACATTCAGTACTTC.

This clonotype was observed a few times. The CDR3 is CSARRGRVTDTQYF. For the CDR3, the DNA is TGCAGTGCTAGACGCGGGAGGGTCACAGATACGCAGTATTTT. The chain couples TRBV20-1 to TRBJ2-3, with TRBD2 matching over 9 bases. This CDR3 comprises 14 residues. V was clipped by 2 bases and J by 2 bases; unmatched bases: 2. Germline V lookup: CDR1 DFQATT, CDR2 SNEGSKA (reference sequence).

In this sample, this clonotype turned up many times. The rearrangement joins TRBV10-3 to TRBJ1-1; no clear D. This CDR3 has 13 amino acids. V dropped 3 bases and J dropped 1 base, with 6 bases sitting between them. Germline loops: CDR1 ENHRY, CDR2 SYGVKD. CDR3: CAISDGRNTEAFF. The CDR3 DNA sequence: TGTGCCATCAGTGATGGCAGGAACACTGAAGCTTTCTTT.